This T cell receptor (beta chain) was identified in a study of blood T cell repertoires in COVID-19. About the research overall: The samples span acute and convalescent COVID-19 from the United States, Italy and Spain. The analysed material was cDNA or gDNA that came from T cells, B-cell-depleted T cells, or PBMCs.

As processed by the authors: Counts of nucleated cells, estimated from reference gene primer amplification, were obtained. Clones were read by immunoSEQ multiplex PCR, and TCRdb kept only the in-frame ones, dropping some. That table supplies the V and J calls and clone size; D and trimming were determined from the DNA. The repertoire holds 250,000 to 300,000 clones, with about nine tenths as singletons. The source material was peripheral blood. This clonotype was sampled from a woman between 50 and 59 years old who had recovered from COVID-19.

The CDR3 DNA sequence: TGTGCCAGCAGTGAAATGGGACAGCCTGAAGCTTTCTTT. Translating it yields CASSEMGQPEAFF. The chain combines TRBV2 with TRBJ1-1, with TRBD1 identical over 7 bases. This CDR3 is 13 amino acids long. The V segment lost 2 bases and the J segment 6 bases; nucleotides outside the gene matches: 3. CDR1 is SNHLY, CDR2 FYNNEI, per germline.